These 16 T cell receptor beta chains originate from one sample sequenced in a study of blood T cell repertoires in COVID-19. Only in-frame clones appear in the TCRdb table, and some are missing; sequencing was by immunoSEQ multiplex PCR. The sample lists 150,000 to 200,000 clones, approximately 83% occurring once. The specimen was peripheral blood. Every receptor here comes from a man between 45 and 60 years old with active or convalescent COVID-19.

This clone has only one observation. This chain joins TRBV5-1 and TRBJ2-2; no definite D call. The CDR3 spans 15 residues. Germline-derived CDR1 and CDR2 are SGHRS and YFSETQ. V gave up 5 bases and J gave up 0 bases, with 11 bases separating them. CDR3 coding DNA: TGCGCCAGCAGTATTCGGGTTCCGAACACCGGGGAGCTGTTTTTT. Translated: CASSIRVPNTGELFF.

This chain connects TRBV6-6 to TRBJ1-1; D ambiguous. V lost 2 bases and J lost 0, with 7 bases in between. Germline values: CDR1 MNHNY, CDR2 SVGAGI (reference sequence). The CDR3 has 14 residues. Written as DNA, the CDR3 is TGTGCCAGCAGTTACCCCGAGATGAACACTGAAGCTTTCTTT. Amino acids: CASSYPEMNTEAFF.

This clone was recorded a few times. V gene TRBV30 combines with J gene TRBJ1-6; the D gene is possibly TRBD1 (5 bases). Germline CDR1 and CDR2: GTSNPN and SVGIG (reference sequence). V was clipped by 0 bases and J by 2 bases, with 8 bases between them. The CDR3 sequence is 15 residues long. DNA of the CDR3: TGTGCCTGGAGTGTAGACAGTACCTATAATTCACCCCTCCACTTT. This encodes CAWSVDSTYNSPLHF.

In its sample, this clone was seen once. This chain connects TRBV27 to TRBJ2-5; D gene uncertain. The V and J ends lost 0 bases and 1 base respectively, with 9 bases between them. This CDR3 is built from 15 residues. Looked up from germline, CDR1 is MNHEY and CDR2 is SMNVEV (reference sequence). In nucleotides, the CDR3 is TGTGCCAGCAGTTTATCCGGGTCAGTCCAAGAGACCCAGTACTTC. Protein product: CASSLSGSVQETQYF.

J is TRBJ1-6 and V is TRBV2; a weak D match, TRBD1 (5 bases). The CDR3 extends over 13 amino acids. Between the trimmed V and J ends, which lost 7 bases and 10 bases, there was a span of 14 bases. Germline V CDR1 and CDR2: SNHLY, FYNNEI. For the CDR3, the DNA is TGTGCCAGCACGGACCAACCAGGGTCACCCCTCCACTTT. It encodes CASTDQPGSPLHF.

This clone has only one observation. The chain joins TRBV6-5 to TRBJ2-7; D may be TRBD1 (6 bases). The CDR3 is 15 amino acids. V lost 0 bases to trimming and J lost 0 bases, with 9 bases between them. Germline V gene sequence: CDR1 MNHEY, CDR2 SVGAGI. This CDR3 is CASSYSTGHSYEQYF. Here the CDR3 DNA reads TGTGCCAGCAGTTACTCGACGGGACACTCCTACGAGCAGTACTTC.

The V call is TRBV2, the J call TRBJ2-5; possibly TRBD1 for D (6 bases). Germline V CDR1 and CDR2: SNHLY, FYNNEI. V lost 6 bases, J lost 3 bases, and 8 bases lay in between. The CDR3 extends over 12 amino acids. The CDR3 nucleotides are TGTGCCAGCAGGAGACAGGAAGAGACCCAGTACTTC. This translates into CASRRQEETQYF.

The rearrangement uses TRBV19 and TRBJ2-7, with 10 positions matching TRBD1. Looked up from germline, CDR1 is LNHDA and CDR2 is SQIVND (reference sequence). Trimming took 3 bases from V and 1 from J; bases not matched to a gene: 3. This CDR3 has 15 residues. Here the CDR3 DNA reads TGTGCCAGTAGTATGAGGGGACAGGGGTCCTACGAGCAGTACTTC. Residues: CASSMRGQGSYEQYF.

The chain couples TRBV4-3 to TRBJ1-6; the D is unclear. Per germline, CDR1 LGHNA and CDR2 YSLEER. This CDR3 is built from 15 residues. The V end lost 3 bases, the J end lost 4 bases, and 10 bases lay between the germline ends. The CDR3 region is CASSQGSLYNSPLHF. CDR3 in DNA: TGCGCCAGCAGCCAGGGCAGCCTTTATAATTCACCCCTCCACTTT.

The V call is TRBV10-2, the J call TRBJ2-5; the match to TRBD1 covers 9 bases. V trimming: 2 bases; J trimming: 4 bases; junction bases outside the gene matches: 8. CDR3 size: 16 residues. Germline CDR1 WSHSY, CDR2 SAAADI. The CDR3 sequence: CASSEDRGGLRETQYF. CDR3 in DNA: TGCGCCAGCAGTGAGGACAGGGGGGGGTTAAGAGAGACCCAGTACTTC.

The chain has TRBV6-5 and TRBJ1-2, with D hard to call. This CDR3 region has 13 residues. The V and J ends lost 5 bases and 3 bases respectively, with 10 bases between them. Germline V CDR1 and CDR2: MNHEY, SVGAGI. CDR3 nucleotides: TGTGCCAGCAGTCCACAGAACTACTATGGCTACACCTTC. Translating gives CASSPQNYYGYTF.

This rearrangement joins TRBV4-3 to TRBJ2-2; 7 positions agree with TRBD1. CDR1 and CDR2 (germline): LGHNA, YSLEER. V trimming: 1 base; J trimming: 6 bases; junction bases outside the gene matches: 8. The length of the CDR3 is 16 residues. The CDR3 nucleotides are TGCGCCAGCAGCCAAGTTCTATCAGGGGGTCCCGGGGAGCTGTTTTTT. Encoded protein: CASSQVLSGGPGELFF.

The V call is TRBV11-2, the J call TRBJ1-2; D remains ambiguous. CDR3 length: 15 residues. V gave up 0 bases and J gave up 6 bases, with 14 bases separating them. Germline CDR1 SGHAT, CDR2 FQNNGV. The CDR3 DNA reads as TGTGCCAGCAGCTTAGAGTCGTCGTCCGTTAATGGCTACACCTTC. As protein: CASSLESSSVNGYTF. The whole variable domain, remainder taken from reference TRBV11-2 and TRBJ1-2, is EAGVAQSPRYKIIEKRQSVAFWCNPISGHATLYWYQQILGQGPKLLIQFQNNGVVDDSQLPKDRFSAERLKGVDSTLKIQPAKLEDSAVYLCASSLESSSVNGYTFGSGTRLTVV.

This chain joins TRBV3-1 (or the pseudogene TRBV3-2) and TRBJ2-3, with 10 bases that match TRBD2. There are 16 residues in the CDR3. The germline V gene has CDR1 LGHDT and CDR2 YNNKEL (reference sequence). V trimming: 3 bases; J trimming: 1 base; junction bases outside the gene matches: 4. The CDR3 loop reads CASSQSGGAGTDTQYF. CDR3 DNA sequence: TGTGCCAGCAGCCAGAGCGGGGGGGCAGGCACAGATACGCAGTATTTT.

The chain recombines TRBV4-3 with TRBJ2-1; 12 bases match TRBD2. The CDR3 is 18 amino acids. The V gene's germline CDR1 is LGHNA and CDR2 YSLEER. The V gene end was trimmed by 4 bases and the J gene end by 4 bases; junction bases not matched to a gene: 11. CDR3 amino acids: CASSRNLLAGGLYNEQFF. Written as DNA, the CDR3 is TGCGCCAGCAGCCGGAATTTACTAGCGGGGGGTTTGTACAATGAGCAGTTCTTC.

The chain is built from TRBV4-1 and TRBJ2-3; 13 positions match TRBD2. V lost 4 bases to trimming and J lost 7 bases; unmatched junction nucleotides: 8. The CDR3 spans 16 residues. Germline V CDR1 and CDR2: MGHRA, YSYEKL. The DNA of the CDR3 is TGCGCCAGCAGCCCTACCGGGACTAGCGGGGTGAATACGCAGTATTTT. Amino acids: CASSPTGTSGVNTQYF.